The rows below give T cell receptor beta chains drawn from one sample of a study of T cells in tumors after PD-1 blockade. Assay used: immunoSEQ multiplex PCR; TCRdb lists only in-frame clones, some missing. The data show around 50,000 clones, approximately 79% seen once. This material consisted of PBMCs, taken before anti-PD-1 treatment. The receptor set was obtained from a human donor with basal cell carcinoma. The conserved cysteine and the conserved F or W are not part of the CDR3 here.

v_gene: TRBV5-6; len: 12; j_gene: TRBJ1-1; CDR3aa: ASSFNAGRAEAF
v_gene: TRBV19; len: 9; j_gene: TRBJ1-2; CDR3aa: ASSTTRRYT
v_gene: TRBV6-4; len: 15; j_gene: TRBJ2-1; CDR3aa: ASSEWGARSSYNEQF
v_gene: TRBV2; len: 12; j_gene: TRBJ1-6; CDR3aa: ASSAAGGDSPLH
v_gene: TRBV3-1/TRBV3-2; len: 11; j_gene: TRBJ1-6; CDR3aa: ASSQVAHSPLH
v_gene: TRBV28; len: 11; j_gene: TRBJ1-4; CDR3aa: ASSDSSNEKLF
v_gene: TRBV28; len: 12; j_gene: TRBJ2-4; CDR3aa: ASSLAQRKNIQY
v_gene: TRBV28; len: 13; j_gene: TRBJ1-2; CDR3aa: ASSLAGGDPYGYT
v_gene: TRBV30; len: 13; j_gene: TRBJ1-5; CDR3aa: AFQPRGDSNQPQH
v_gene: TRBV28; len: 14; j_gene: TRBJ2-7; CDR3aa: ASLPLWGRDFHEQY
v_gene: TRBV5-4; len: 11; j_gene: TRBJ1-2; CDR3aa: ASSLEGNYGYT
v_gene: TRBV5-1; len: 13; j_gene: TRBJ2-1; CDR3aa: ASSFGGYSYNEQF
v_gene: TRBV5-5; len: 11; j_gene: TRBJ2-7; CDR3aa: ASIQDNSYEQY
v_gene: TRBV24-1; len: 13; j_gene: TRBJ1-2; CDR3aa: ATSDRMDPAGGYT
v_gene: TRBV6-5; len: 11; j_gene: TRBJ2-1; CDR3aa: ASSRTEYNEQF
v_gene: TRBV9; len: 13; j_gene: TRBJ1-2; CDR3aa: ASSVGGRGDYGYT
v_gene: TRBV28; len: 11; j_gene: TRBJ1-5; CDR3aa: ASRALDRGAQH